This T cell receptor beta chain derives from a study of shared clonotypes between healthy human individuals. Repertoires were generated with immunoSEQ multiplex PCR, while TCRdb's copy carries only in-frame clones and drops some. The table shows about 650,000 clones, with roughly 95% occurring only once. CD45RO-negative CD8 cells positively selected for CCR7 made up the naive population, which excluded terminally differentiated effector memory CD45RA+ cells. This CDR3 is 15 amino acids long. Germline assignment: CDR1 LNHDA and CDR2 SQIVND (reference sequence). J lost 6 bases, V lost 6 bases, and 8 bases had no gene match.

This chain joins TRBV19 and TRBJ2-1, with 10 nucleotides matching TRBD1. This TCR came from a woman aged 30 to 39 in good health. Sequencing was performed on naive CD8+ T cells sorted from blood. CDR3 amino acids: CASSPGQGLINEQFF. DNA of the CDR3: TGTGCCAGTAGCCCGGGACAGGGGTTGATCAATGAGCAGTTCTTC.